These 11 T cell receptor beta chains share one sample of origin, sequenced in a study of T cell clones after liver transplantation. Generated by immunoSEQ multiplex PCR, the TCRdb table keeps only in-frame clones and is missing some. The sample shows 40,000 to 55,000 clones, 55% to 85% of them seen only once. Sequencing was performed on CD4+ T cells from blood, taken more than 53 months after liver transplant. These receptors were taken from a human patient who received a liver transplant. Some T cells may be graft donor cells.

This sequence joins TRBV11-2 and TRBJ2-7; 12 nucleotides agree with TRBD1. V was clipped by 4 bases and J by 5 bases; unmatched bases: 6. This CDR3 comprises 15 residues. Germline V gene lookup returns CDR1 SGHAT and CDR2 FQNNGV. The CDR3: CASSYTGTGGDEQYF. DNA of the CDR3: TGTGCCAGCAGCTATACCGGGACAGGGGGCGACGAGCAGTACTTC.

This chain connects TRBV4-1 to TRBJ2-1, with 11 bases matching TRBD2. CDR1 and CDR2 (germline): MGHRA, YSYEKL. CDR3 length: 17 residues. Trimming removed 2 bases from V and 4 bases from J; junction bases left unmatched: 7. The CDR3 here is CASSQSGLAVMYNEQFF. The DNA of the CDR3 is TGCGCCAGCAGCCAATCGGGACTAGCGGTTATGTACAATGAGCAGTTCTTC.

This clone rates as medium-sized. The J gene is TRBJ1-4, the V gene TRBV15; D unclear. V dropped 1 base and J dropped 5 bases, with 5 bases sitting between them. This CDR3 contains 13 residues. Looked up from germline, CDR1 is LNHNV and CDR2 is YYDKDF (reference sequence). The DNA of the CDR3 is TGTGCCACCAGCAGAGCTCCGAATGAAAAACTGTTTTTT. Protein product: CATSRAPNEKLFF. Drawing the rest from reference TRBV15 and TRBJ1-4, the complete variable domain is DAMVIQNPRYQVTQFGKPVTLSCSQTLNHNVMYWYQQKSSQAPKLLFHYYDKDFNNEADTPDNFQSRRPNTSFCFLDIRSPGLGDTAMYLCATSRAPNEKLFFGSGTQLSVL.

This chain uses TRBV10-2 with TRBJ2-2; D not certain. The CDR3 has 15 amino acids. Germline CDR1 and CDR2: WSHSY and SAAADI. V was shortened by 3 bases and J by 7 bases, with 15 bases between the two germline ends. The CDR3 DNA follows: TGCGCCAGCAGTGATGGTTATAGAGGTCGCGGGGAGCTGTTTTTT. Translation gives CASSDGYRGRGELFF.

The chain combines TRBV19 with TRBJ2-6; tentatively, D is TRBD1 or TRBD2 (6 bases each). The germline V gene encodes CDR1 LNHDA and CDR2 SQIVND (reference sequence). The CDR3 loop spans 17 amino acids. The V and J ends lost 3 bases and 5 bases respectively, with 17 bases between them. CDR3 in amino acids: CASSILGGQGRANVLTF. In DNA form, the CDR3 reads TGTGCCAGTAGTATTTTGGGGGGCCAGGGAAGGGCCAACGTCCTGACTTTC.

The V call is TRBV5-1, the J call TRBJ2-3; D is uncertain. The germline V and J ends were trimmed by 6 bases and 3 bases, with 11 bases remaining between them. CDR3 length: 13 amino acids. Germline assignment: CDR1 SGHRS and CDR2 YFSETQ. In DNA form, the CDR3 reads TGCGCCAGCAACGTGGGTGAGACAGATACGCAGTATTTT. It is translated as CASNVGETDTQYF.

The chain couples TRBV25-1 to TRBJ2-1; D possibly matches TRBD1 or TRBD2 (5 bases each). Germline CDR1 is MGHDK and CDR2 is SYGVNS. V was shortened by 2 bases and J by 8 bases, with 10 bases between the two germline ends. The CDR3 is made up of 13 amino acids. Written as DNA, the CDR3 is TGTGCCAGCAGTGAAGGTGGGACCCATGAGCAGTTCTTC. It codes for CASSEGGTHEQFF.

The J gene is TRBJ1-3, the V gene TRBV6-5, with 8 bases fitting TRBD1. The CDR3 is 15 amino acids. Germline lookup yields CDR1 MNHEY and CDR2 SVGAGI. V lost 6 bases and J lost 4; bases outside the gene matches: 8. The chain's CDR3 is CASSSDRGAGNTIYF. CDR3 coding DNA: TGTGCCAGCAGCTCAGACAGGGGTGCAGGAAACACCATATATTTT.

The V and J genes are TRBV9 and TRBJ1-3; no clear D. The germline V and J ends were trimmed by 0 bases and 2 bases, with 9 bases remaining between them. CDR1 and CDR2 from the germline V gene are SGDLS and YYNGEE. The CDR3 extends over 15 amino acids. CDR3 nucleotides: TGTGCCAGCAGCGTAGGCGGAAATACTGGAAACACCATATATTTT. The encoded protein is CASSVGGNTGNTIYF.

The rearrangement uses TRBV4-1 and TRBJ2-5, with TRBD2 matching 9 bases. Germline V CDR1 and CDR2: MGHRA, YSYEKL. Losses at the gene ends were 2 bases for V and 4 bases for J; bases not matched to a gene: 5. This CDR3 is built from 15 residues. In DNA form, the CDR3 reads TGCGCCAGCAGCCAACCCCGACTAGCGGCAGAGACCCAGTACTTC. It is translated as CASSQPRLAAETQYF.

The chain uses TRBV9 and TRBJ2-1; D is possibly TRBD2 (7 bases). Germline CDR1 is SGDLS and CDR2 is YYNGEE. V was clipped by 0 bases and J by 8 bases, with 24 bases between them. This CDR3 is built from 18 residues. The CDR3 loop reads CASSVAYGGGVVKDEQFF. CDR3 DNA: TGTGCCAGCAGCGTAGCTTACGGCGGGGGCGTTGTAAAAGATGAGCAGTTCTTC.